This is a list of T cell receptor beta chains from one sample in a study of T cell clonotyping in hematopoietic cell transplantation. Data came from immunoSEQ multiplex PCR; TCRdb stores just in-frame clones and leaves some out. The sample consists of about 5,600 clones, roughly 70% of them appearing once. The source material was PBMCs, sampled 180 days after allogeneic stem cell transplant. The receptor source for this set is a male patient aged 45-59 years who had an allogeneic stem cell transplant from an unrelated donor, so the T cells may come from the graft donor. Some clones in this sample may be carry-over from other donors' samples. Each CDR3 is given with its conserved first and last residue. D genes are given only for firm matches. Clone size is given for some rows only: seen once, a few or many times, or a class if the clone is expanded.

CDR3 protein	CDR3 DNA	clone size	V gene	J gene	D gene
CASSQDDSGSYEQYF	TGTGCCAGCAGCCAAGATGATAGCGGGAGCTACGAGCAGTACTTC	-	TRBV4-2	TRBJ2-7	TRBD2
CSVEGGQNTDTQYF	TGCAGCGTTGAGGGAGGGCAGAACACAGATACGCAGTATTTT	-	TRBV29-1	TRBJ2-3	TRBD2
CASSSLLGEGNIQYF	TGTGCCAGCAGCTCCCTGCTTGGGGAGGGAAACATTCAGTACTTC	-	TRBV5-4	TRBJ2-4	TRBD2
CASSQDRTGGGNTIYF	TGCGCCAGCAGCCAAGATAGGACAGGGGGTGGAAACACCATATATTTT	few	TRBV4-3	TRBJ1-3	TRBD1
CASGGLDSPLHF	TGCGCCAGCGGCGGTTTGGATTCACCCCTCCACTTT	few	TRBV10-2	TRBJ1-6	-
CASSGGQGNEKLFF	TGTGCCAGCAGTGGGGGACAGGGCAATGAAAAACTGTTTTTT	few	TRBV2	TRBJ1-4	TRBD1
CASSGGQNSNQPQHF	TGTGCCAGCAGTGGGGGACAGAATAGCAATCAGCCCCAGCATTTT	once	TRBV6-1	TRBJ1-5	TRBD1
CAWSPGPGRSYTF	TGTGCCTGGAGTCCGGGCCCCGGTAGGAGCTACACCTTC	-	TRBV30	TRBJ1-2	-
CASSLWGYPEAFF	TGTGCCAGCAGCTTGTGGGGATACCCTGAAGCTTTCTTT	-	TRBV5-4	TRBJ1-1	-
CASSYMGGGYEQYF	TGTGCCAGCAGTTACATGGGGGGCGGATACGAGCAGTACTTC	-	TRBV6-5	TRBJ2-7	-
CASSPRISYEQYF	TGTGCCAGCAGCCCCCGGATAAGTTACGAGCAGTACTTC	-	TRBV4-2	TRBJ2-7	-
CASSFQGVRTTEAFF	TGTGCCAGCAGCTTCCAGGGGGTACGAACAACTGAAGCTTTCTTT	-	TRBV7-9	TRBJ1-1	TRBD1
CASGLSQGAGVPQETQYF	TGTGCTAGTGGTTTGTCCCAGGGGGCGGGAGTGCCACAAGAGACCCAGTACTTC	few	TRBV12-5	TRBJ2-5	-
CASSSTREGETQYF	TGTGCCAGCAGCTCCACTAGGGAGGGCGAGACCCAGTACTTC	-	TRBV5-6	TRBJ2-5	TRBD2
CASSSDDKTERETQYF	TGTGCCAGCAGTTCGGATGACAAGACCGAACGGGAGACCCAGTACTTC	-	TRBV28	TRBJ2-5	-
CASGTGHYEQYF	TGTGCCAGCGGGACGGGACACTACGAGCAGTACTTC	medium-sized	TRBV9	TRBJ2-7	-
CASSKAQAGSSTDTQYF	TGTGCCAGCAGCAAAGCGCAGGCAGGGTCAAGCACAGATACGCAGTATTTT	once	TRBV21-1	TRBJ2-3	-
CASYPGPGQTFYGYTF	TGTGCCAGCTATCCGGGACCGGGACAGACTTTCTATGGCTACACCTTC	-	TRBV7-2	TRBJ1-2	TRBD1
CASSLGASSNTEAFF	TGTGCCAGCAGCTTGGGGGCCAGCTCAAACACTGAAGCTTTCTTT	-	TRBV5-4	TRBJ1-1	-
CASSSVDGEAFF	TGTGCCAGCAGCTCGGTCGACGGAGAAGCTTTCTTT	-	TRBV5-4	TRBJ1-1	-
CASSLAPGGYYGYTF	TGTGCCAGCAGCTTAGCTCCAGGGGGATATTATGGCTACACCTTC	-	TRBV11-2	TRBJ1-2	TRBD1
CASSLSGVSYEQYF	TGTGCCAGCAGCCTTAGCGGGGTTAGCTACGAGCAGTACTTC	few	TRBV5-4	TRBJ2-7	TRBD2
CATSRDWRGTGEGIYGYTF	TGTGCCACCAGCAGAGATTGGCGTGGGACAGGGGAGGGGATCTATGGCTACACCTTC	-	TRBV15	TRBJ1-2	TRBD1
CASSSGLDGYEQYF	TGCGCCAGCAGCTCAGGACTAGATGGCTACGAGCAGTACTTC	-	TRBV5-1	TRBJ2-7	TRBD2
CASSYSGPREQYF	TGTGCCAGCAGTTACAGCGGCCCCCGCGAGCAGTACTTC	-	TRBV6-5	TRBJ2-7	-
CASSMATQGMNSPLHF	TGTGCCAGTAGTATGGCCACCCAGGGAATGAATTCACCCCTCCACTTT	-	TRBV19	TRBJ1-6	-
CSVERFTSGSTDTQYF	TGCAGCGTCGAAAGATTTACTAGCGGGAGCACAGATACGCAGTATTTT	-	TRBV29-1	TRBJ2-3	TRBD2
CASSLTTGTVDGYTF	TGTGCCAGCAGCTTAACTACAGGGACAGTGGATGGCTACACCTTC	-	TRBV7-3	TRBJ1-2	TRBD1
CAGGTWGNQPQHF	TGTGCCGGAGGGACGTGGGGCAATCAGCCCCAGCATTTT	-	TRBV19	TRBJ1-5	-
CASGRQLMNTEAFF	TGTGCCAGCGGGCGACAGCTAATGAACACTGAAGCTTTCTTT	once	TRBV28	TRBJ1-1	-
CASSNKAGGAYGYTF	TGTGCCAGCAGTAATAAAGCAGGGGGCGCGTATGGCTACACCTTC	-	TRBV6-6	TRBJ1-2	TRBD1
CASSLVSRGGYGYTF	TGTGCCAGCAGCTTGGTCTCCAGGGGGGGCTATGGCTACACCTTC	-	TRBV5-6	TRBJ1-2	TRBD1
CASSVRRQTQGTEPQHF	TGTGCCAGCAGTGTCCGAAGACAGACTCAGGGGACTGAGCCCCAGCATTTT	-	TRBV6-4	TRBJ1-5	-
CASSATRNTEAFF	TGTGCCAGCAGTGCCACCCGGAATACTGAAGCTTTCTTT	-	TRBV6-1	TRBJ1-1	-
CASSSAAGPVGDTQYF	TGTGCCAGCAGCTCCGCGGCGGGACCCGTGGGAGATACGCAGTATTTT	-	TRBV5-4	TRBJ2-3	-
CASSSPGQGDYGYTF	TGTGCCAGCAGCTCTCCGGGACAGGGGGACTATGGCTACACCTTC	-	TRBV7-6	TRBJ1-2	TRBD1
CASNNQGDGYTF	TGTGCCAGTAACAATCAGGGGGATGGCTACACCTTC	few	TRBV19	TRBJ1-2	TRBD1
CSVETGGREQYF	TGCAGCGTTGAGACAGGGGGGAGGGAGCAGTACTTC	-	TRBV29-1	TRBJ2-7	TRBD1
CASSAGLPTYEQYF	TGTGCCAGCTCAGCGGGACTCCCCACCTACGAGCAGTACTTC	-	TRBV18	TRBJ2-7	-
CASSLALRISRKADTQYF	TGTGCCAGCAGCTTAGCGCTCCGGATTTCACGGAAGGCAGATACGCAGTATTTT	-	TRBV7-2	TRBJ2-3	-
CASSLEGLLRNKQYF	TGTGCCAGCAGCTTAGAAGGCCTCCTGCGAAACAAGCAGTACTTC	few	TRBV7-2	TRBJ2-7	-